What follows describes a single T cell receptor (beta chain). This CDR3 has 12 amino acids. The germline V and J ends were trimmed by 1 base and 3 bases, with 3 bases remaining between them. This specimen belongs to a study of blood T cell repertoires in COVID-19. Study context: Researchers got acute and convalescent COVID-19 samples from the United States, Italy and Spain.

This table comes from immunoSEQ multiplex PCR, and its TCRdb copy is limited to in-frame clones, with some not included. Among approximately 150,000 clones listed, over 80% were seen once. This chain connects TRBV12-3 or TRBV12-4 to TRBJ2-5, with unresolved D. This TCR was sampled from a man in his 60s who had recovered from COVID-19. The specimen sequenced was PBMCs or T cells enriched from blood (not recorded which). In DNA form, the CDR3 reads TGTGCCAGCAGTTTAGGAGAAGAGACCCAGTACTTC. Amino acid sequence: CASSLGEETQYF.